This TCR beta chain was captured by sequencing in a study of blood T cells in healthy people across ages. Investigators took around 10 milliliters of peripheral blood from every donor. This clonotype has only a few counts. The CDR3 is made up of 16 amino acids. Germline CDR1 SEHNR, CDR2 FQNEAQ (reference sequence). Trimming cost V 1 base and J 4 bases, with 14 bases left between them. Together with a sample-barcoded 5' primer, a J-beta primer mix was included in a second PCR lasting about 7 to 12 cycles. No fewer than 2.5 million CDR3-containing paired-end reads came from each sample. TCRdb fed the 5' RACE reads into MiXCR, producing one record per CDR3 protein. Of 1.8 million or so distinct CDR3 sequences listed, about 39% were seen once; the top ten hold 20% to 25%.

The TCR comes from a human donor in good health. This chain uses TRBV7-9 with TRBJ1-5; tentative D call: TRBD1 (5 bases). Material: blood. DNA for the CDR3: TGTGCCAGCAGCTTAGACCCCCAGGGAGGGAATCAGCCCCAGCATTTT. Encoded protein: CASSLDPQGGNQPQHF.